The T cell receptor (beta chain) under discussion was sequenced for a study of blood T cells in healthy people across ages. Each donor had about 9.6 milliliters of peripheral blood drawn. Whole-study findings and limits: Per million T cells, the diversity of TCR beta decreased roughly linearly as age advanced.

On this clonotype: Its antigen is unidentified.

The length of the CDR3 is 14 residues. V lost 4 bases and J lost 11, with 21 bases in between. The germline CDR1 and CDR2 sequences are SGHRS and YFSETQ. Then a second PCR, running roughly 7 to 11 cycles, was carried out with a sample-barcoded 5' primer and a J-beta primer mix. The template-switch adaptor was a 5' adaptor with 12 random nucleotides. It tagged each cDNA molecule. TCRdb re-derived calls from the 5' RACE reads in MiXCR, one entry per CDR3 protein. The table lists 1.5 million to 2 million distinct CDR3 sequences, around half of them singletons, with 2.1% in the top ten. Sample: blood. The sequence came from a woman aged 40 to 50 in good health. The chain recombines TRBV5-1 with TRBJ2-5; maybe TRBD1 (7 bases). This CDR3 is CASSVRGTVWEQYF. The CDR3 bases are TGCGCCAGCAGCGTGCGCGGGACAGTCTGGGAGCAGTACTTC.